A selection of T cell receptor beta chains follows, all from one sample in a study of T cells in Graves' hyperthyroidism and ophthalmopathy. TCRdb redid the calling of the multiplex PCR reads with MiXCR, one entry per CDR3 protein. This sample carries a few hundred thousand distinct CDR3 sequences, around 20% of them seen once, and the ten largest clones take about 30%. Sequenced: blood. The origin of the receptors is a young man with Graves' hyperthyroidism. Each CDR3 is given with its conserved first and last residue. D genes are given only for firm matches. Some rows have no size entry. The others give once, few or many, or a class for an expanded clone.

clone_size	v_call	j_call	d_call	cdr3_nt	cdr3_aa
many	TRBV12-3/TRBV12-4	TRBJ1-1	NA	TGTGCCAGCAGCTTAGCGGGAACTGAAGCTTTCTTT	CASSLAGTEAFF
many	TRBV4-1	TRBJ2-7	TRBD1	TGCGCCAGCAGCCATCCGGGACAGGGAGTCGGCGAGCAGTACTTC	CASSHPGQGVGEQYF
NA	TRBV10-3	TRBJ2-7	NA	TGTGCCATCAGGGAGGACGGGAGCTCCTACGAGCAGTACTTC	CAIREDGSSYEQYF
NA	TRBV18	TRBJ1-1	NA	TGTGCCAGCTCACTCGGGGGAACCATGAACACTGAAGCTTTCTTT	CASSLGGTMNTEAFF
many	TRBV28	TRBJ1-5	NA	TGTGCCAGCAGTTTAAAGGGATTAAATCAGCCCCAGCATTTT	CASSLKGLNQPQHF
many	TRBV12-3/TRBV12-4	TRBJ1-1	NA	TGTGCCAGCAGTTTCTCCTCAGGGCTTACTGAAGCTTTCTTT	CASSFSSGLTEAFF
NA	TRBV20-1	TRBJ2-7	TRBD1	TGCAGTGCTAGAACCCGGGACAGGTCCTACGAGCAGTACTTC	CSARTRDRSYEQYF
few	TRBV27	TRBJ1-2	NA	TGTGCCAGCAGTTTACGGGGGGCCAACCCCCATGGCTACACCTTC	CASSLRGANPHGYTF
many	TRBV6-5	TRBJ1-2	TRBD1	TGTGCCAGCAGTTACTCGATCGGGACAGCAGTAGGTGGCTACACCTTC	CASSYSIGTAVGGYTF
many	TRBV28	TRBJ1-2	TRBD1	TGTGCCAGCAGCTACGACAGGGGGGGGACGGGCTACACCTTC	CASSYDRGGTGYTF
NA	TRBV15	TRBJ2-3	NA	TGTGCCACCAGCAGATTCACAGATACGCAGTATTTT	CATSRFTDTQYF
many	TRBV20-1	TRBJ1-2	TRBD1	TGCAGTGCCTTTGACAGGGCAGGTTTCGACTATGGCTACACCTTC	CSAFDRAGFDYGYTF
NA	TRBV20-1	TRBJ2-5	NA	TGCAGTGCGTCGGGGGAGGAGCGGGACCAAGAGACCCAGTACTTC	CSASGEERDQETQYF
many	TRBV20-1	TRBJ2-5	TRBD2	TGCAGTGCTAGTAGGACTAGCGGGCAAGAGACCCAGTACTTC	CSASRTSGQETQYF
few	TRBV11-2	TRBJ2-5	TRBD1	TGTGCCAGCAGCTTATCTCCTACAGGGGGCCAAGAGACCCAGTACTTC	CASSLSPTGGQETQYF
few	TRBV2	TRBJ1-5	TRBD1	TGTGCCAGCAGGATGGACAGGGGTGAACTTATCAATCAGCCCCAGCATTTT	CASRMDRGELINQPQHF
few	TRBV9	TRBJ1-4	TRBD1	TGTGCCAGCAGCGCCGGTCGGGGACAGGGGGATGAAAAACTGTTTTTT	CASSAGRGQGDEKLFF
few	TRBV12-3/TRBV12-4	TRBJ1-2	NA	TGTGCCAGCAGTTTATCATTGCCTGGGACTAACTATGGCTACACCTTC	CASSLSLPGTNYGYTF
many	TRBV12-3/TRBV12-4	TRBJ1-2	TRBD1	TGTGCCAGCGGGACAGGGGGCGCATCTGGCTACACCTTC	CASGTGGASGYTF
many	TRBV6-1	TRBJ2-4	TRBD2	TGTGCCACATCGACTAGCGGGGGGGCGAACATTCAGTACTTC	CATSTSGGANIQYF
many	TRBV30	TRBJ1-2	NA	TGTGCCTGGAGTGTATCGGACTATGGCTACACCTTC	CAWSVSDYGYTF
many	TRBV6-1	TRBJ2-7	TRBD1	TGTGCCAGCAGCCCACAGGGGCGCTACGAGCAGTACTTC	CASSPQGRYEQYF
NA	TRBV28	TRBJ2-2	NA	TGTGCCAGCAGTCATTGGGGAGTGACAGGAAAAAGCACCGGGGAGCTGTTTTTT	CASSHWGVTGKSTGELFF
many	TRBV20-1	TRBJ2-7	NA	TGCAGTGCTAGAGCCTGGGGCCGTATTGAGGGAGAGCAGTACTTC	CSARAWGRIEGEQYF
many	TRBV12-3/TRBV12-4	TRBJ1-5	NA	TGTGCCAGCAGTTTCGGGGCACAGAGTCAGCCCCAGCATTTT	CASSFGAQSQPQHF
many	TRBV6-1	TRBJ1-2	NA	TGTGCCAGCGAGGACAGCGAGTTGCCTAACTATGGCTACACCTTC	CASEDSELPNYGYTF
many	TRBV28	TRBJ2-2	NA	TGTGCCAGCAGTTTAAGGTTGCCCGGGGAGCTGTTTTTT	CASSLRLPGELFF
few	TRBV28	TRBJ2-3	NA	TGTGCCAGCAGTTTAAGGGGAGGTATCACCCCAGATACGCAGTATTTT	CASSLRGGITPDTQYF
NA	TRBV11-2	TRBJ1-1	TRBD1	TGTGCCAGCAGCCTAAGGACAGGGATAGGGAACACTGAAGCTTTCTTT	CASSLRTGIGNTEAFF
many	TRBV7-6	TRBJ2-1	TRBD1	TGTGCCAGCAGCTTAGGCGGGACAGGGACCGAGGGGCAGTTCTTC	CASSLGGTGTEGQFF
NA	TRBV15	TRBJ1-1	NA	TGTGCCACCAGCACGGGACCGGACAGCCCTGAAGCTTTCTTT	CATSTGPDSPEAFF
NA	TRBV5-1	TRBJ2-7	NA	TGCGCCAGCAGCTTGGCCCCCCCGGGGGTGGGAATAGGCGAGCAGTACTTC	CASSLAPPGVGIGEQYF
many	TRBV28	TRBJ2-4	NA	TGTGCCAGCAGTGCCCCGAAGGGAGCCAAAAACATTCAGTACTTC	CASSAPKGAKNIQYF
few	TRBV25-1	TRBJ2-7	NA	TGTGCCAGCAGTCCCCCTCAACGGGAGACAGGGATTTCCGAGCAGTACTTC	CASSPPQRETGISEQYF
many	TRBV20-1	TRBJ2-5	TRBD1	TGCAGTGCTGTGGACAGGATGGGGACCCAGTACTTC	CSAVDRMGTQYF
many	TRBV20-1	TRBJ1-5	NA	TGCAGTGCTAATTCCCAAGGCAGGGTATTAAGGCAGCCCCAGCATTTT	CSANSQGRVLRQPQHF
many	TRBV12-3/TRBV12-4	TRBJ1-1	NA	TGTGCCAGCAGTTTAGCAGGGGCTGGAATGAGTGGAGCTTTCTTT	CASSLAGAGMSGAFF
many	TRBV3-1	TRBJ2-5	NA	TGTGCCAGCAGCCCCGAGCAATACCAAGAGACCCAGTACTTC	CASSPEQYQETQYF
many	TRBV19	TRBJ2-2	TRBD1	TGTGCCAGTAGTTTATGGGGCCAGGGGGCGCTGAGCACCGGGGAGCTGTTTTTT	CASSLWGQGALSTGELFF
many	TRBV11-2	TRBJ1-1	TRBD1	TGTGCCAGCAGCTTCGGACAGGCCCGCCGGTGGGCTGAAGCTTTCTTT	CASSFGQARRWAEAFF
many	TRBV7-9	TRBJ2-7	NA	TGTGCCAGCAGATCGGGCTACGAGCAGTACTTC	CASRSGYEQYF
many	TRBV12-3/TRBV12-4	TRBJ1-5	NA	TGTGCCAGCAGTCTTCCGGGGTTCGGCAGCAATCAGCCCCAGCATTTT	CASSLPGFGSNQPQHF
many	TRBV28	TRBJ1-2	TRBD1	TGTGCCAGCAGTTTAGACAGGGTAACTGGCTACACCTTC	CASSLDRVTGYTF
many	TRBV6-1	TRBJ2-5	TRBD2	TGTGCCAGCACCCAGCGGGGACTCGGGGTGGAGACCCAGTACTTC	CASTQRGLGVETQYF
few	TRBV6-1	TRBJ1-2	TRBD1	TGTGCCAGCCGGGACAGCCTCGACGTAGAGTACTATGGCTACACCTTC	CASRDSLDVEYYGYTF
many	TRBV3-1	TRBJ1-1	NA	TGTGCCAGCAGCCAGGGGGCTGCTGAAGCTTTCTTT	CASSQGAAEAFF
few	TRBV10-2	TRBJ2-7	TRBD1	TGCGCCAGCAGTGATCACCGACAGGGCTCCTACGAGCAGTACTTC	CASSDHRQGSYEQYF
NA	TRBV12-3/TRBV12-4	TRBJ1-1	NA	TGTGCCAGCAGGCGAACAGACTCCACTGAAGCTTTCTTT	CASRRTDSTEAFF
many	TRBV7-9	TRBJ1-1	NA	TGTGCCAGCAGCTTAGACGGCAGAAGGAACACTGAAGCTTTCTTT	CASSLDGRRNTEAFF
NA	TRBV12-3/TRBV12-4	TRBJ2-7	NA	TGTGCCAGCAGTTTAGGCCCCCTGGGAAACGAGCAGTACTTC	CASSLGPLGNEQYF